A single sample is the source of the 10 T cell receptor beta chains below, sequenced in a study of blood T cell repertoires in COVID-19. TCRdb's copy holds only in-frame clones and misses some; the assay was immunoSEQ multiplex PCR. Of approximately 50,000 clones listed, 90% are singletons. Sequenced material: peripheral blood. The origin of the receptors is a man between 40 and 49 years old with acute or convalescent COVID-19.

The chain combines TRBV30 with TRBJ1-5, with 10 bases aligning to TRBD1. The CDR3 covers 14 residues. Trimming at V came to 2 bases and at J to 5 bases, leaving 3 bases not matched to a gene. Germline lookup yields CDR1 GTSNPN and CDR2 SVGIG (reference sequence). The CDR3 loop is CAWSLGQGDQPQHF. The CDR3 DNA sequence: TGTGCCTGGAGTCTTGGACAGGGGGATCAGCCCCAGCATTTT.

This rearrangement joins TRBV7-9 to TRBJ2-3, with 7 nucleotides matching TRBD2. Germline lookup yields CDR1 SEHNR and CDR2 FQNEAQ (reference sequence). The CDR3 length is 17 residues. The V segment lost 3 bases and the J segment 0 bases; nucleotides outside the gene matches: 9. In nucleotides, the CDR3 is TGTGCCAGCAGCTTGGGAAGATCTAGCGGCAGCACAGATACGCAGTATTTT. It specifies CASSLGRSSGSTDTQYF.

The gene calls are TRBV5-1 and TRBJ1-1, with D perhaps TRBD1 (6 bases). The germline V gene has CDR1 SGHRS and CDR2 YFSETQ. Trimming pared 4 bases from V and 4 bases from J, leaving 14 bases between. This CDR3 contains 14 residues. The CDR3 DNA sequence: TGCGCCAGCAGCCCCTTACAGGGCGGCACTGAAGCTTTCTTT. Its protein product is CASSPLQGGTEAFF.

This chain connects TRBV30 to TRBJ1-2, with D perhaps TRBD1 (5 bases). The V gene's germline CDR1 is GTSNPN and CDR2 SVGIG (reference sequence). The V end was cut by 3 bases, the J end by 6 bases, with 11 bases between. This CDR3 has 12 amino acids. CDR3 coding DNA: TGTGCCTGGAGGGAATGGGGGGATGGCTACACCTTC. It codes for CAWREWGDGYTF.

CDR3 DNA: TGTGCCAGCAGTCCAGACAGGACCTACAATGAGCAGTTCTTC. It yields the protein CASSPDRTYNEQFF. V and J are TRBV7-2 and TRBJ2-1, with D maybe TRBD1 (6 bases). Trimming took off 6 bases at V and 2 bases at J, with 11 bases between the two ends. Germline-derived CDR1 and CDR2 are SGHTA and FQGNSA. The CDR3 totals 14 residues.

This sequence joins TRBV27 and TRBJ2-7; perhaps TRBD1 as D (5 bases). Germline lookup yields CDR1 MNHEY and CDR2 SMNVEV (reference sequence). This CDR3 has 14 residues. V shed 0 bases and J shed 6 bases, with 12 bases lying between them. The CDR3 loop is CASSLSPGLGEQYF. CDR3 sequence (DNA): TGTGCCAGCAGTTTATCCCCAGGGCTGGGCGAGCAGTACTTC.

The chain carries TRBV3-1 (or the pseudogene TRBV3-2) and TRBJ1-3; D may be TRBD1 (5 bases). The ends were cut back, 10 bases at V and 2 bases at J, with 9 bases in the middle. CDR3 length: 12 residues. Per germline, CDR1 LGHDT and CDR2 YNNKEL (reference sequence). The chain's CDR3 is CATGGAGNTIYF. The CDR3 DNA follows: TGTGCCACCGGGGGGGCTGGAAACACCATATATTTT.

J is TRBJ2-1 and V is TRBV9, with 9 bases matching TRBD2. CDR1 and CDR2 (germline): SGDLS, YYNGEE. The CDR3 is 17 amino acids. Trimming cost V 4 bases and J 6 bases; bases outside gene matches: 14. DNA for the CDR3: TGTGCCAGCAGCTTGCCCAGAGGTGCGGGAGGGGCCAATGAGCAGTTCTTC. It specifies CASSLPRGAGGANEQFF.

The chain employs TRBV5-4 and TRBJ2-5, with D maybe TRBD1 (5 bases). This CDR3 spans 14 amino acids. Trimming pared 0 bases from V and 2 bases from J, leaving 8 bases between. The germline CDR1 and CDR2 sequences are SGHNT and YYREEE (reference sequence). The CDR3 DNA sequence: TGTGCCAGCAGCTTGGGACAGAGACAAGAGACCCAGTACTTC. It is translated as CASSLGQRQETQYF.

In DNA, the CDR3 is TGTGCCATCAGTGACCGAGGAGTTCAGCCCCAGCATTTT. Protein product: CAISDRGVQPQHF. The chain couples TRBV10-3 to TRBJ1-5; D unresolved. The CDR3 is 13 amino acids. From germline, CDR1 is ENHRY and CDR2 SYGVKD. Deletions cut 3 bases from V and 6 bases from J, with 9 bases between.